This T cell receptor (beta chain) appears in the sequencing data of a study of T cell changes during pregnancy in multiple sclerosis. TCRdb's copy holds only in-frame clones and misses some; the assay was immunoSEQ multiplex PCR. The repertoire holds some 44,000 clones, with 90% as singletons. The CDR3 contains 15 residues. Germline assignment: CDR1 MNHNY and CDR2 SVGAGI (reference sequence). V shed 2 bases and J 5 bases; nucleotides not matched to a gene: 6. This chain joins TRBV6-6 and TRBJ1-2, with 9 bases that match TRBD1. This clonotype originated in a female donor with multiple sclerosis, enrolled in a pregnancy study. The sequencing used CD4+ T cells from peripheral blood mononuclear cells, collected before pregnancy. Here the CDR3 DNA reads TGTGCCAGCAGTTACGCGGACAGGGGAGCATATGGCTACACCTTC. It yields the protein CASSYADRGAYGYTF.